These T cell receptor beta chains were read from a single sample in a study of human versus mouse CDR3 diversity and MHC coevolution. Some clones are missing from TCRdb's copy, which holds only in-frame ones; the method was immunoSEQ multiplex PCR. The profile shows tens of thousands of clones, about 93% of them singletons. Sequencing used naive CD4+ T cells from blood. The receptors derive from a person between 25 and 70 years old in good health. CDR3s include the opening cysteine and the closing phenylalanine or tryptophan.

v_gene,j_gene,CDR3aa
TRBV7-9,TRBJ1-1,CASSYQGEAFF
TRBV10-1,TRBJ2-6,CASSEPTGASGANVLTF
TRBV7-2,TRBJ1-4,CASSLEAPGGLFF
TRBV7-9,TRBJ1-1,CASSMDRTEAFF
TRBV27,TRBJ1-4,CASSPDQWRDEKLFF
TRBV28,TRBJ2-7,CASSGSGLGYYEQYF
TRBV25-1,TRBJ2-5,CASSEPPGQGRETQYF
TRBV18,TRBJ1-2,CASSTIQGAETHGYTF
TRBV28,TRBJ1-1,CASSLSHPGNTEAFF
TRBV27,TRBJ2-7,CASSFPGSSGEQYF
TRBV4-1,TRBJ2-1,CASSQAWDRDEQFF
TRBV5-1,TRBJ2-2,CASSLPRPMTSGGYTGELFF
TRBV7-3,TRBJ2-2,CASSLRAGELFF
TRBV9,TRBJ2-7,CASSVRDSHHEQYF
TRBV11-2,TRBJ2-3,CASSSTLTGPDTQYF
TRBV7-2,TRBJ2-1,CASSYSGGLSSYNEQFF